The 24 T cell receptor beta chains below come from one sample, sequenced in a study of blood T cell repertoires in COVID-19. Generated by immunoSEQ multiplex PCR, the TCRdb table keeps only in-frame clones and is missing some. The data show about 240,000 clones, around 88% seen once. Sequenced sample: peripheral blood. The receptors shown here come from a man older than 75 with acute or convalescent COVID-19.

The chain couples TRBV10-3 to TRBJ1-3; 12 bases line up with TRBD1. The J segment lost 1 base and the V segment lost 3 bases, leaving 4 bases of the junction unmatched. The CDR3 runs to 17 residues. Germline CDR1 ENHRY, CDR2 SYGVKD. CDR3 loop: CAISDPGQGASGNTIYF. As DNA, the CDR3 is TGTGCCATCAGTGACCCGGGACAGGGGGCATCTGGAAACACCATATATTTT.

DNA of the CDR3: TGTGCCAGCAGCCAAGATCCCATTAACTATGGCTACACCTTC. Its protein product is CASSQDPINYGYTF. The chain couples TRBV14 to TRBJ1-2; the D is unclear. The germline V gene has CDR1 SGHDN and CDR2 FVKESK. There are 14 residues in the CDR3. Between the trimmed V and J ends, which lost 0 bases and 1 base, there was a span of 6 bases. The full variable domain, rest sourced from reference TRBV14 and TRBJ1-2, is EAGVTQFPSHSVIEKGQTVTLRCDPISGHDNLYWYRRVMGKEIKFLLHFVKESKQDESGMPNNRFLAERTGGTYSTLKVQPAELEDSGVYFCASSQDPINYGYTFGSGTRLTVV.

The chain links TRBV27 to TRBJ2-7; tentative D call: TRBD2 (5 bases). Trimming took off 5 bases at V and 4 bases at J, with 18 bases between the two ends. The CDR3 contains 15 residues. Germline V gene data show CDR1 as MNHEY and CDR2 as SMNVEV (reference sequence). The CDR3 spells CASSPARKRQYEQYF. CDR3 bases: TGTGCCAGCAGTCCCGCCAGAAAGCGGCAGTACGAGCAGTACTTC.

V is TRBV28 and J is TRBJ1-1; 8 nucleotides align to TRBD1. Germline loops: CDR1 MDHEN, CDR2 SYDVKM. The trim removed 6 bases at V and 4 bases at J, leaving 7 bases unmatched. This CDR3 has 14 residues. In DNA form, the CDR3 reads TGTGCCAGCAGAAGATTGACAGGGGTCACTGAAGCTTTCTTT. Translating gives CASRRLTGVTEAFF.

This clone appeared a single time. The chain couples TRBV2 to TRBJ1-3; weak D call: TRBD1 (6 bases). Trimming took off 5 bases at V and 0 bases at J, with 8 bases between the two ends. This CDR3 has 14 residues. Germline assignment: CDR1 SNHLY and CDR2 FYNNEI. In nucleotides, the CDR3 is TGTGCCAGCAGTACAGGGATCTCTGGAAACACCATATATTTT. Translating gives CASSTGISGNTIYF.

V gene TRBV28 combines with J gene TRBJ2-1, with 12 positions matching TRBD2. CDR3 length: 16 residues. Germline loops: CDR1 MDHEN, CDR2 SYDVKM. V was clipped by 4 bases and J by 4 bases; unmatched bases: 5. The CDR3 nucleotides read TGTGCCAGCAGTTCCGCTAGCGGGGGGGCATACAATGAGCAGTTCTTC. Protein: CASSSASGGAYNEQFF.

This clone was detected once. The rearrangement joins TRBV18 to TRBJ1-6, with TRBD1 matching 8 bases. The trim removed 6 bases at V and 9 bases at J, leaving 7 bases unmatched. The CDR3 loop spans 14 amino acids. Germline loops: CDR1 KGHSH, CDR2 LQKENI. CDR3: CASSEGQVPSPLHF. Here the CDR3 DNA reads TGTGCCAGCTCCGAGGGACAGGTCCCTTCACCCCTCCACTTT.

CDR3 residues: CASSQDLAGNTEAFF. The DNA of the CDR3 is TGTGCCAGCAGCCAAGATCTGGCAGGGAACACTGAAGCTTTCTTT. V usage is TRBV4-2 and J usage is TRBJ1-1; D unclear. The CDR3 spans 15 residues. V gave up 0 bases and J gave up 1 base, with 9 bases separating them. Germline CDR1 and CDR2: LGHNA and YNFKEQ.

The sample holds a few counts of this clone. Written as DNA, the CDR3 is TGTGCCAGCAGTGTCGGACAGGGTGGTAATTCACCCCTCCACTTT. Protein product: CASSVGQGGNSPLHF. The chain combines TRBV28 with TRBJ1-6; 8 bases map to TRBD1. The V segment lost 5 bases and the J segment 6 bases; nucleotides outside the gene matches: 6. Germline V lookup: CDR1 MDHEN, CDR2 SYDVKM. The CDR3 contains 15 residues.

V gene TRBV28 combines with J gene TRBJ1-4; 7 nucleotides agree with TRBD1. Germline trimming cut 7 bases from V and 3 bases from J; bases unmatched to any gene: 8. The CDR3 runs 15 residues. Germline V gives CDR1 MDHEN, CDR2 SYDVKM. CDR3 residues: CASTSTGTANEKLFF. The CDR3 bases are TGTGCCAGCACCAGCACCGGGACAGCTAATGAAAAACTGTTTTTT.

The V call is TRBV6-6, the J call TRBJ1-2; 10 nucleotides align to TRBD1. Germline V gene data show CDR1 as MNHNY and CDR2 as SVGAGI (reference sequence). V shed 5 bases and J 6 bases; nucleotides not matched to a gene: 3. The CDR3 totals 13 residues. CDR3 nucleotide sequence: TGTGCCAGCAGTCAGGGACAGGGGAATGGCTACACCTTC. Amino acid sequence: CASSQGQGNGYTF.

The CDR3 DNA sequence: TGTGCCAGCAGCACCGGGGGGCCCAATCAGCCCCAGCATTTT. Translating it yields CASSTGGPNQPQHF. The chain has TRBV6-2 or TRBV6-3 and TRBJ1-5; TRBD1 might be the D (6 bases). The V gene lost 6 bases and the J gene lost 3 bases, with 12 bases spanning the gap. CDR3 size: 14 residues. Germline V CDR1 and CDR2: MNHEY, SVGEGT.

The rearrangement joins TRBV5-1 to TRBJ2-2; TRBD2 matches 14 bases. This CDR3 has 15 amino acids. Trimming at V came to 3 bases and at J to 9 bases, leaving 4 bases not matched to a gene. Germline V lookup: CDR1 SGHRS, CDR2 YFSETQ. Here the CDR3 reads CASSSGLAGVRELFF. The CDR3 region has the DNA TGCGCCAGCAGCTCGGGACTAGCGGGGGTCAGGGAGCTGTTTTTT.

As DNA, the CDR3 is TGTGCCAGCGGTACAGGGGGAGGTTTCGCTGAAGCTTTCTTT. It is translated as CASGTGGGFAEAFF. The chain is built from TRBV6-5 and TRBJ1-1, with 8 positions matching TRBD1. J lost 6 bases, V lost 8 bases, and 11 bases had no gene match. Germline V lookup: CDR1 MNHEY, CDR2 SVGAGI. The CDR3 has 14 residues.

The rearrangement joins TRBV10-3 to TRBJ1-6; 7 nucleotides match TRBD1. The CDR3 spans 17 residues. CDR1 is ENHRY and CDR2 is SYGVKD in the germline V gene. The V gene end was trimmed by 2 bases and the J gene end by 8 bases; junction bases not matched to a gene: 12. The CDR3 sequence: CAISEAAQGTGDSPLHF. DNA for the CDR3: TGTGCCATCAGTGAGGCAGCACAGGGGACGGGAGATTCACCCCTCCACTTT.

V and J are TRBV7-2 and TRBJ2-5; 14 bases line up with TRBD2. This CDR3 spans 15 amino acids. CDR1 is SGHTA, CDR2 FQGNSA, per germline. J was trimmed by 5 bases and V by 4 bases; bases with no gene match: 3. The chain's CDR3 is CASSSGLAGAETQYF. CDR3 nucleotides: TGTGCCAGCAGCTCGGGACTAGCGGGGGCCGAGACCCAGTACTTC.

The chain couples TRBV6-5 to TRBJ2-7, with TRBD1 matching over 8 bases. The CDR3 loop spans 16 amino acids. With V trimmed by 4 bases and J by 0 bases, 8 bases remained unmatched. Germline V gives CDR1 MNHEY, CDR2 SVGAGI. Written as DNA, the CDR3 is TGTGCCAGCAGTTCCATATGGACAGGGATCTCCTACGAGCAGTACTTC. Translation gives CASSSIWTGISYEQYF.

The chain has TRBV15 and TRBJ2-1; possibly TRBD1 for D (6 bases). From germline, CDR1 is LNHNV and CDR2 YYDKDF (reference sequence). Trimming stripped 5 bases from V and 10 bases from J, with 12 bases between. The CDR3 runs to 12 residues. CDR3 sequence reads: CATSSGHLEQFF. CDR3 in DNA: TGTGCCACCAGCTCGGGACACCTAGAGCAGTTCTTC.

The V gene is TRBV28, the J gene TRBJ1-1, with D uncertain. The germline gives CDR1 MDHEN, CDR2 SYDVKM. V shed 7 bases and J shed 11 bases, with 20 bases lying between them. This CDR3 region has 13 residues. The CDR3 DNA sequence: TGTGCCAGCACCCCCCCCCGGCCGGGAACCGCTTTCTTT. Encoded protein: CASTPPRPGTAFF.

J is TRBJ2-7 and V is TRBV13, with 8 bases identical to TRBD1. Germline CDR1 is PRHDT and CDR2 is FYEKMQ (reference sequence). The junction had 9 bases not matched to a gene; V was cut back by 4 bases and J by 4 bases. This CDR3 comprises 15 residues. The CDR3 DNA follows: TGTGCCAGCAGCTCCCACACAACAGGGGGATACGAGCAGTACTTC. Its translation is CASSSHTTGGYEQYF.

This clone showed up just once. The V gene is TRBV18, the J gene TRBJ2-7; 11 bases are shared with TRBD1. CDR3 length: 14 amino acids. V lost 3 bases, J lost 6 bases, and 4 bases stayed unmatched. CDR1 is KGHSH and CDR2 is LQKENI in the germline V gene. The CDR3 here is CASSPGQGVVEQYF. CDR3 in DNA: TGTGCCAGCTCACCGGGACAGGGGGTCGTCGAGCAGTACTTC.

The chain links TRBV10-3 to TRBJ1-2; TRBD1 matches 7 bases. Losses at the gene ends were 6 bases for V and 5 bases for J; bases not matched to a gene: 9. The germline gives CDR1 ENHRY, CDR2 SYGVKD. The length of the CDR3 is 14 residues. The CDR3 spells CAISAQGSSYGYTF. The CDR3 DNA sequence: TGTGCCATCAGCGCACAGGGGAGTAGTTATGGCTACACCTTC.

The chain recombines TRBV11-2 with TRBJ2-2; D gene uncertain. In germline, CDR1 is SGHAT, CDR2 FQNNGV. Trimming left V 5 bases short and J 4 bases short, with 8 bases between. The CDR3 consists of 13 residues. CDR3 region: CASSARGTGELFF. The CDR3 DNA is TGTGCCAGCAGCGCCAGAGGCACCGGGGAGCTGTTTTTT.

The V and J genes are TRBV7-8 and TRBJ2-1; 13 bases match TRBD2. Per the germline V gene, CDR1 is SGHVS and CDR2 is FQNEAQ. V trimming: 5 bases; J trimming: 9 bases; junction bases outside the gene matches: 7. The CDR3 runs to 15 residues. CDR3 region: CASSPTSGRATEQFF. The CDR3 DNA reads as TGTGCCAGCAGCCCAACTAGCGGGAGGGCCACTGAGCAGTTCTTC. The whole variable domain, remainder taken from reference TRBV7-8 and TRBJ2-1, is GAGVSQSPRYKVAKRGQDVALRCDPISGHVSLFWYQQALGQGPEFLTYFQNEAQLDKSGLPSDRFFAERPEGSVSTLKIQRTQQEDSAVYLCASSPTSGRATEQFFGPGTRLTVL.